These T cell receptor beta chains were read from a single sample in a study of CD8 T cells in Susac syndrome. From the immunoSEQ multiplex PCR reads, TCRdb called clonotypes with MiXCR, one entry per CDR3 protein. The sample contains about 120,000 distinct CDR3 sequences, 94% of which appear only once. Sequencing was performed on CD4+ T cells from PBMCs. These receptors all stem from a human donor in good health. Both conserved end residues are part of each CDR3. A D gene is named only where the DNA matches it firmly. Expanded clones are given a class, and other clones once, few, many or no size at all.

CDR3 DNA: TGCAGTGCCAGAGGAGGGCTGGGCAATCAGCCCCAGCATTTT
CDR3 protein: CSARGGLGNQPQHF
D gene: -
V gene: TRBV20-1
J gene: TRBJ1-5
clone size: -

CDR3 DNA: TGTGCCAGCAGTTTAAGGACAGGGGGCTCCGTCTATGGCTACACCTTC
CDR3 protein: CASSLRTGGSVYGYTF
D gene: TRBD1
V gene: TRBV27
J gene: TRBJ1-2
clone size: -

CDR3 DNA: TGTGCCAGCAGTTACTCATCTATCAGGGCGACCTACGAGCAGTACTTC
CDR3 protein: CASSYSSIRATYEQYF
D gene: -
V gene: TRBV6-5
J gene: TRBJ2-7
clone size: -

CDR3 DNA: TGTGCCAGTAGGGACAGGGGTGCAACTAATGAAAAACTGTTTTTT
CDR3 protein: CASRDRGATNEKLFF
D gene: TRBD1
V gene: TRBV19
J gene: TRBJ1-4
clone size: -

CDR3 DNA: TGTGCCAGCTCCCTCAGGGTTCCCAAAGCTTTCTTT
CDR3 protein: CASSLRVPKAFF
D gene: -
V gene: TRBV28
J gene: TRBJ1-1
clone size: -

CDR3 DNA: TGTGCCAGCAGTGGTGGTTGGGACAGCGAGTACTTC
CDR3 protein: CASSGGWDSEYF
D gene: TRBD1
V gene: TRBV2
J gene: TRBJ2-7
clone size: -

CDR3 DNA: TGTGCCAGCAGAATGGGGGGACAGGGGGCCTACGAGCAGTACTTC
CDR3 protein: CASRMGGQGAYEQYF
D gene: TRBD1
V gene: TRBV27
J gene: TRBJ2-7
clone size: -

CDR3 DNA: TGTGCCAGCAGCCAAGACGCCTCGAACACCGGGGAGCTGTTTTTT
CDR3 protein: CASSQDASNTGELFF
D gene: -
V gene: TRBV3-1
J gene: TRBJ2-2
clone size: -

CDR3 DNA: TGCAGCGTTGGGTCAGCGGGAGGGACCGGGGAGCTGTTTTTT
CDR3 protein: CSVGSAGGTGELFF
D gene: TRBD2
V gene: TRBV29-1
J gene: TRBJ2-2
clone size: -

CDR3 DNA: TGTGCCAGCAGTTACGGGGGTTTTGAGGGCACAGATACGCAGTATTTT
CDR3 protein: CASSYGGFEGTDTQYF
D gene: -
V gene: TRBV6-5
J gene: TRBJ2-3
clone size: -

CDR3 DNA: TGTGCCAGCAGCCCCCTTCCGCACAATGAGCAGTTCTTC
CDR3 protein: CASSPLPHNEQFF
D gene: -
V gene: TRBV7-9
J gene: TRBJ2-1
clone size: -

CDR3 DNA: TGTGCCAGCAGCCCGGGACGGTACGAAGAGCAGTACTTC
CDR3 protein: CASSPGRYEEQYF
D gene: -
V gene: TRBV3-1
J gene: TRBJ2-7
clone size: -

CDR3 DNA: TGTGCCAGCTCACCAAGGGAAGGGACCGGGACAGCCTTGTACGAGCAGTACTTC
CDR3 protein: CASSPREGTGTALYEQYF
D gene: TRBD1
V gene: TRBV18
J gene: TRBJ2-7
clone size: -

CDR3 DNA: TGTGCCAGCAGTTTCCGTGTCGAGCAGTACTTC
CDR3 protein: CASSFRVEQYF
D gene: -
V gene: TRBV11-2
J gene: TRBJ2-7
clone size: -

CDR3 DNA: TGCGCCAGCAGTCAATCCGAGCGGGCGGACAGATACTACGAGCAGTACTTC
CDR3 protein: CASSQSERADRYYEQYF
D gene: -
V gene: TRBV23-1
J gene: TRBJ2-7
clone size: -

CDR3 DNA: TGCAGCGTGGGCAAAGCGGGAGTTATCGGAGAGACCCAGTACTTC
CDR3 protein: CSVGKAGVIGETQYF
D gene: TRBD2
V gene: TRBV29-1
J gene: TRBJ2-5
clone size: -

CDR3 DNA: TGTGCCAGCAGGATGGACTGGGCCACTGGAAACACCATATATTTT
CDR3 protein: CASRMDWATGNTIYF
D gene: -
V gene: TRBV2
J gene: TRBJ1-3
clone size: -

CDR3 DNA: TGTGCCAGTAGAGGTGGGAGTGGAGTTTTCGGCACTGAAGCTTTCTTT
CDR3 protein: CASRGGSGVFGTEAFF
D gene: -
V gene: TRBV19
J gene: TRBJ1-1
clone size: once

CDR3 DNA: TGCAGCGTTGAGGGGACGAGGACTGAAGCTTTCTTT
CDR3 protein: CSVEGTRTEAFF
D gene: -
V gene: TRBV29-1
J gene: TRBJ1-1
clone size: -

CDR3 DNA: TGTGCCAGCAGTGAACGGACTGCCGAGAGCTCCTACGAGCAGTACTTC
CDR3 protein: CASSERTAESSYEQYF
D gene: -
V gene: TRBV27
J gene: TRBJ2-7
clone size: -

CDR3 DNA: TGTGCCAGCAGCTCTCACGGACAGGGGTTTGGACAGCCCCAGCATTTT
CDR3 protein: CASSSHGQGFGQPQHF
D gene: TRBD1
V gene: TRBV7-2
J gene: TRBJ1-5
clone size: -

CDR3 DNA: TGTGCCACCAGCGGACGGGATCCACAAGGATTGAGGGAAAAACTGTTTTTT
CDR3 protein: CATSGRDPQGLREKLFF
D gene: -
V gene: TRBV15
J gene: TRBJ1-4
clone size: -

CDR3 DNA: TGTGCCAGCAGTTACGAAGACGGCAGGGGGATTGGTAACACCATATATTTT
CDR3 protein: CASSYEDGRGIGNTIYF
D gene: TRBD1
V gene: TRBV6-5
J gene: TRBJ1-3
clone size: -

CDR3 DNA: TGTGCCAGCAGTTTAGGCAGCTCTGGAAACACCATATATTTT
CDR3 protein: CASSLGSSGNTIYF
D gene: -
V gene: TRBV12-3/TRBV12-4
J gene: TRBJ1-3
clone size: few